The source of this T cell receptor beta chain is a study of T-cell memory formation after mild COVID-19. Study-wide results and limits: The appearance of some responding clones in pre-infection memory suggested that cross-reactive memory joined.

The CDR3 extends over 14 amino acids. The V gene lost 3 bases and the J gene lost 0 bases, with 7 bases spanning the gap. Germline V CDR1 and CDR2: SGHTA, FQGNSA. This clonotype has just a few counts. Its antigen is not known. Constant-segment primers and 5'RACE yielded cDNA libraries for TCR alpha and TCR beta, each carrying sample barcodes and UMIs. TCRdb analysed the 5' RACE reads with MiXCR anew, one entry per CDR3 protein. The sample yields about 360,000 distinct CDR3 sequences, about an eighth seen once. The sequenced material came from PBMCs or a T cell subset sorted from them (not recorded which). The origin of this receptor is a man aged 18 to 30 who had mild COVID-19 (a few samples of this study predate the infection). Cell type and time point are not known. The gene calls are TRBV7-2 and TRBJ2-3; D remains ambiguous. This CDR3 is CASSFWGSTDTQYF. The CDR3 DNA reads TGTGCCAGCAGCTTTTGGGGTAGCACAGATACGCAGTATTTT.